The 4 T cell receptor beta chains reported below all come from one sample, sequenced in a study of human T cells and chemical hapten exposure. Sample time point: patch test 1, 2 weeks after DPC sensitization. Treatment meaning: therapeutic diphenylcyclopropenone sensitization with weekly scalp DPC. Via MiXCR, TCRdb re-called the RACE reads, giving one row per CDR3 protein. This repertoire shows just under 350,000 distinct CDR3 sequences, under 9% found once; its top ten account for about 8%. Sequences were derived from whole blood, sampled in connection with sensitization to the hapten diphenylcyclopropenone (DPC). The receptors shown here come from a woman between 18 and 30 years old with alopecia areata. Some clones in this sample may be carry-over from other donors' samples.

The V gene is TRBV7-2, the J gene TRBJ2-3; D could derive from TRBD1 or TRBD2 (5 bases each). The ends were cut back, 5 bases at V and 0 bases at J, with 12 bases in the middle. The CDR3 is 15 amino acids. The germline CDR1 and CDR2 sequences are SGHTA and FQGNSA. The CDR3 protein is CASSGSRDSTDTQYF. Written as DNA, the CDR3 is TGTGCCAGCAGCGGGAGCAGGGATAGCACAGATACGCAGTATTTT.

This clonotype was recorded many times. This chain links TRBV4-3 with TRBJ2-3; 7 bases match TRBD1. The CDR3 length is 15 residues. CDR1 LGHNA and CDR2 YSLEER come from the germline V gene. J gave up 2 bases and V 0 bases, and 2 bases lay outside the gene matches. The CDR3 spells CASSQEGGVTDTQYF. CDR3 nucleotide sequence: TGCGCCAGCAGCCAAGAAGGGGGCGTCACAGATACGCAGTATTTT.

The sample holds many counts of this clonotype. This rearrangement joins TRBV20-1 to TRBJ2-1; 7 bases are shared with TRBD2. Germline CDR1 reads DFQATT; CDR2 reads SNEGSKA (reference sequence). The CDR3 covers 13 residues. Unmatched junction bases numbered 5, after V lost 1 base and J lost 8 bases. The CDR3 here is CSARGTSDYEQFF. CDR3 coding DNA: TGCAGTGCTAGAGGAACTAGCGACTATGAGCAGTTCTTC.

J is TRBJ2-3 and V is TRBV13; weak D call: TRBD2 (6 bases). The CDR3 covers 15 residues. Germline lookup yields CDR1 PRHDT and CDR2 FYEKMQ (reference sequence). V shed 8 bases and J shed 1 base, with 16 bases lying between them. The CDR3 sequence is CASGPTGGGTDTQYF. In DNA, the CDR3 is TGTGCCAGCGGCCCCACTGGCGGGGGCACAGATACGCAGTATTTT.